These T cell receptor beta chains were read from a single sample in a study of cytomegalovirus exposure and HLA in healthy donors. The method was immunoSEQ multiplex PCR; TCRdb's version includes in-frame clones alone and lacks a portion of them. The sample has 45,000 to 75,000 clones, around 70% seen once. The sample taken for sequencing was PBMCs. The origin of the receptors is a woman in her fifties or sixties in good health and CMV-seropositive. Each CDR3 is given with its conserved first and last residue. The D gene is left open where the match is weak. Size values are once, few and many counts, or a class for expanded clones, and some rows have none.

abundance,v_gene,d_gene,j_gene,CDR3nt,CDR3aa
.,TRBV5-1,.,TRBJ1-4,TGCGCCAGCGGGCAAGACCCTGCTAATGAAAAACTGTTTTTT,CASGQDPANEKLFF
.,TRBV7-9,.,TRBJ2-7,TGTGCCAGCAGCGGCAGGGAATTCCTCCTCTACGAGCAGTACTTC,CASSGREFLLYEQYF
few,TRBV19,TRBD1,TRBJ1-2,TGTGCCAGTAGTATTCGACAGGGAGATGGCTACACCTTC,CASSIRQGDGYTF
.,TRBV29-1,TRBD1,TRBJ1-2,TGCAGCGTTTCAGGGGGCAACTATGGCTACACCTTC,CSVSGGNYGYTF
.,TRBV5-1,TRBD1,TRBJ1-2,TGCGCCAGCAGCCTGGGACAGGACTATGGCTACACCTTC,CASSLGQDYGYTF
.,TRBV5-4,TRBD2,TRBJ2-4,TGTGCCAGCAGTTCCCGACTAGCTGTTGACATTCAGTACTTC,CASSSRLAVDIQYF
.,TRBV5-1,TRBD2,TRBJ2-1,TGCGCCAGCAGAGCTAGCGGGGGGACAACCTACAATGAGCAGTTCTTC,CASRASGGTTYNEQFF
.,TRBV10-3,TRBD2,TRBJ2-1,TGTGCCACCGCCGCGACTAGCGGAAACAATGAGCAGTTCTTC,CATAATSGNNEQFF
.,TRBV11-1,TRBD2,TRBJ2-2,TGTGCCAGCAGCTTTCCCAAACAAGTTTCTAGCGGTGGGACCGGGGAGCTGTTTTTT,CASSFPKQVSSGGTGELFF
few,TRBV13,.,TRBJ2-7,TGTACCAGCAGCTCAACCGGGATGGGGATCGACGAGCAGTACTTC,CTSSSTGMGIDEQYF
few,TRBV29-1,.,TRBJ2-7,TGCAGCGCCACCGACGGGTCCTACGAGCAGTACTTC,CSATDGSYEQYF
.,TRBV7-6,TRBD2,TRBJ2-3,TGTGCCAGCAGCTTAAGCGGGGGGTCCACAGATACGCAGTATTTT,CASSLSGGSTDTQYF
.,TRBV28,.,TRBJ1-2,TGTGCCAGCAGTTTATGGCGGGAGGATAACTATGGCTACACCTTC,CASSLWREDNYGYTF
.,TRBV11-2,TRBD1,TRBJ1-2,TGTGCCAGCAGCTCGGCACGGGACAGGGCCGGCTACACCTTC,CASSSARDRAGYTF
.,TRBV28,.,TRBJ2-1,TGTGCCACCAGAGGACAGTTATACAATGAGCAGTTCTTC,CATRGQLYNEQFF
.,TRBV5-1,.,TRBJ2-3,TGCGCCAGCAGCTCCTTAGGAGGAGATACGCAGTATTTT,CASSSLGGDTQYF
.,TRBV6-5,TRBD1,TRBJ2-7,TGTGCCAGCAGTTACTCTGTTCAGGGGGCGCAGGGCGAGCAGTACTTC,CASSYSVQGAQGEQYF
.,TRBV7-6,.,TRBJ1-1,TGTGCCAGCAGCTTAGGGCAGGGGCTGAACACTGAAGCTTTCTTT,CASSLGQGLNTEAFF
.,TRBV19,.,TRBJ1-5,TGTGCCAGTAATTCAGGGATCAATCAGCCCCAGCATTTT,CASNSGINQPQHF
.,TRBV5-1,.,TRBJ1-4,TGCGCCAGCAGCTTCGTCCCGGGGAATGAAAAACTGTTTTTT,CASSFVPGNEKLFF
.,TRBV7-2,.,TRBJ2-2,TGTGCCAGCAGCCCCGACAGGAACACCGGGGAGCTGTTTTTT,CASSPDRNTGELFF
.,TRBV5-1,.,TRBJ1-1,TGCGCCAGCAGCTTGGAAAGGCCGGGAGGCACTGAAGCTTTCTTT,CASSLERPGGTEAFF
.,TRBV4-1,.,TRBJ2-1,TGCGCCAGCAGCCATCCGGCGAAAAGGGGGGGGAGGGACAATGAGCAGTTCTTC,CASSHPAKRGGRDNEQFF
.,TRBV30,.,TRBJ1-5,TGTGCCTGGAGTCTCGGGTCAGGGGTCAATCAGCCCCAGCATTTT,CAWSLGSGVNQPQHF
.,TRBV4-2,TRBD1,TRBJ1-1,TGTGCCAGCAGCCAAGATCGGGACAGGGCCGTGACCACTGAAGCTTTCTTT,CASSQDRDRAVTTEAFF
.,TRBV11-3,.,TRBJ2-3,TGTGCCAGCAGCTTAGACCCTCGGGGCACAGATACGCAGTATTTT,CASSLDPRGTDTQYF
.,TRBV29-1,.,TRBJ1-1,TGCAGCGTGTCGCAGATGAACACTGAAGCTTTCTTT,CSVSQMNTEAFF
.,TRBV27,TRBD1,TRBJ2-7,TGTGCCAGCAGACAGGGGGCTGATCAAGACGAGCAGTACTTC,CASRQGADQDEQYF
.,TRBV12-5,.,TRBJ2-6,TGTGCTAGTGGTTTGCACCCTAAAGTCTCTGGGGCCAACGTCCTGACTTTC,CASGLHPKVSGANVLTF
.,TRBV7-2,.,TRBJ2-1,TGTGCCAGCAGGTCCAGCGCCAGGGCTTGGTACAATGAGCAGTTCTTC,CASRSSARAWYNEQFF